Below, 27 T cell receptor beta chains from the same sample are listed, as sequenced in a study of cytomegalovirus exposure and HLA in healthy donors. Produced via immunoSEQ multiplex PCR; TCRdb's table is partial and in-frame only. The sample includes some 150,000 clones, more than 75% of them seen just once. The sequenced sample was PBMCs. The source of these receptors is a woman in her twenties or thirties in good health and CMV-seronegative.

The chain links TRBV27 to TRBJ2-5; maybe TRBD2 (7 bases). Germline V gene data show CDR1 as MNHEY and CDR2 as SMNVEV (reference sequence). The CDR3 has 15 residues. The V gene lost 0 bases and the J gene lost 5 bases, with 13 bases spanning the gap. The CDR3, as DNA: TGTGCCAGCAGTTTATCGGGGGGGCCTAAGGAGACCCAGTACTTC. Translation: CASSLSGGPKETQYF.

The rearrangement links TRBV14 to TRBJ2-5; D is ambiguous. The CDR3 loop spans 13 amino acids. In germline, CDR1 is SGHDN, CDR2 FVKESK. The ends were cut back, 4 bases at V and 5 bases at J, with 11 bases in the middle. For the CDR3, the DNA is TGTGCCAGCAGCCCGCGCCTTTTGGAGACCCAGTACTTC. This sequence encodes CASSPRLLETQYF.

V gene TRBV30 combines with J gene TRBJ1-4; D is unresolved. V was shortened by 0 bases and J by 13 bases, with 15 bases between the two germline ends. The CDR3 loop spans 13 amino acids. In germline, CDR1 is GTSNPN, CDR2 SVGIG (reference sequence). The CDR3 sequence: CAWSVTEESRLFF. In DNA form, the CDR3 reads TGTGCCTGGAGTGTAACTGAAGAAAGTAGACTGTTTTTT.

The rearrangement uses TRBV6-5 and TRBJ2-7; 11 bases map to TRBD2. From germline, CDR1 is MNHEY and CDR2 SVGAGI. Unmatched junction bases numbered 5, after V lost 0 bases and J lost 4 bases. CDR3 length: 16 amino acids. Here the CDR3 reads CASSYSTSGALYEQYF. The CDR3 DNA reads TGTGCCAGCAGTTACTCGACTAGCGGGGCGCTTTACGAGCAGTACTTC.

The DNA for the CDR3 is TGTGCCAGCAGCGTAGCCCCCATGACTAGCGGGCGTTGGACCGGGGAGCTGTTTTTT. This codes for CASSVAPMTSGRWTGELFF. This chain links TRBV9 with TRBJ2-2, with TRBD2 matching over 10 bases. Germline CDR1 is SGDLS and CDR2 is YYNGEE. The CDR3 consists of 19 residues. V lost 0 bases and J lost 5; bases outside the gene matches: 13.

The chain employs TRBV5-1 and TRBJ2-1, with 8 bases lining up with TRBD1. V was pared by 0 bases and J by 2 bases, with 7 bases of the junction left unmatched. The CDR3 is 17 amino acids. Per germline, CDR1 SGHRS and CDR2 YFSETQ. The CDR3 nucleotides are TGCGCCAGCAGCTTGGGCCCCCAGGGGGCCGCCTACAATGAGCAGTTCTTC. Its protein product is CASSLGPQGAAYNEQFF.

The chain carries TRBV5-6 and TRBJ2-3, with 11 bases identical to TRBD2. The J segment lost 4 bases and the V segment lost 4 bases, leaving 2 bases of the junction unmatched. Germline values: CDR1 SGHDT, CDR2 YYEEEE. The CDR3 sequence is 14 residues long. For the CDR3, the DNA is TGTGCCAGCAGCCGACTAGCGGGGCCAGATACGCAGTATTTT. Encoded protein: CASSRLAGPDTQYF.

The chain couples TRBV6-1 to TRBJ1-5; TRBD1 might be the D (5 bases). The CDR3 consists of 15 residues. CDR1 and CDR2 (germline): MNHNS, SASEGT. Trimming stripped 1 base from V and 6 bases from J, with 13 bases between. CDR3 loop: CASSEDRGLSQPQHF. CDR3 nucleotides: TGTGCCAGCAGTGAAGATCGGGGGTTGAGTCAGCCCCAGCATTTT.

The V call is TRBV7-9, the J call TRBJ1-1; possibly TRBD1 for D (5 bases). The germline V gene encodes CDR1 SEHNR and CDR2 FQNEAQ (reference sequence). V dropped 5 bases and J dropped 1 base, with 8 bases sitting between them. The CDR3 runs 13 residues. DNA for the CDR3: TGTGCCAGCAGCACCGACAGGAACACTGAAGCTTTCTTT. Translation: CASSTDRNTEAFF.

The rearrangement joins TRBV9 to TRBJ2-2; 8 bases match TRBD1. CDR1 is SGDLS, CDR2 YYNGEE, per germline. V gave up 5 bases and J gave up 2 bases; unmatched junction bases: 11. The CDR3 length is 17 residues. The DNA of the CDR3 is TGTGCCAGCAGAGGGGCCCAGACAGGGGATAACACCGGGGAGCTGTTTTTT. This codes for CASRGAQTGDNTGELFF. Together with reference TRBV9 and TRBJ2-2, the CDR3 gives the full variable domain: DSGVTQTPKHLITATGQRVTLRCSPRSGDLSVYWYQQSLDQGLQFLIQYYNGEERAKGNILERFSAQQFPDLHSELNLSSLELGDSALYFCASRGAQTGDNTGELFFGEGSRLTVL.

This clone was counted a single time. The chain joins TRBV19 to TRBJ1-1; D is perhaps TRBD1 (5 bases). The CDR3 has 15 amino acids. V was shortened by 5 bases and J by 2 bases, with 15 bases between the two germline ends. Germline V gene data show CDR1 as LNHDA and CDR2 as SQIVND (reference sequence). The DNA for the CDR3 is TGTGCCAGTAGTCACGGGTGGGGCCTTAACACTGAAGCTTTCTTT. This sequence encodes CASSHGWGLNTEAFF.

CDR3 amino acids: CAWTRDRALSNTEAFF. For the CDR3, the DNA is TGTGCCTGGACAAGAGACAGGGCATTATCGAACACTGAAGCTTTCTTT. The chain uses TRBV30 and TRBJ1-1; 7 positions agree with TRBD1. This CDR3 spans 16 amino acids. Germline assignment: CDR1 GTSNPN and CDR2 SVGIG (reference sequence). The trim removed 4 bases at V and 1 base at J, leaving 12 bases unmatched. Together with reference TRBV30 and TRBJ1-1, the CDR3 gives the full variable domain: SQTIHQWPATLVQPVGSPLSLECTVEGTSNPNLYWYRQAAGRGLQLLFYSVGIGQISSEVPQNLSASRPQDRQFILSSKKLLLSDSGFYLCAWTRDRALSNTEAFFGQGTRLTVV.

This chain links TRBV11-2 with TRBJ2-1; 10 positions agree with TRBD2. From germline, CDR1 is SGHAT and CDR2 FQNNGV. The V segment lost 1 base and the J segment 4 bases; nucleotides outside the gene matches: 4. The CDR3 has 16 amino acids. CDR3 amino acids: CASSLVGLAVYNEQFF. CDR3 bases: TGTGCCAGCAGCTTAGTAGGACTAGCGGTTTACAATGAGCAGTTCTTC.

This rearrangement joins TRBV5-1 to TRBJ2-3; TRBD2 matches 13 bases. V lost 3 bases to trimming and J lost 4 bases; unmatched junction nucleotides: 5. The CDR3 runs 16 residues. Germline values: CDR1 SGHRS, CDR2 YFSETQ. Here the CDR3 reads CASSSGGLAGADTQYF. CDR3 bases: TGCGCCAGCAGCTCTGGAGGACTAGCGGGGGCAGATACGCAGTATTTT.

The chain combines TRBV5-6 with TRBJ1-2; 8 bases fit TRBD1. The CDR3 loop spans 14 amino acids. V lost 2 bases, J lost 4 bases, and 4 bases stayed unmatched. CDR1 SGHDT and CDR2 YYEEEE come from the germline V gene. The CDR3 nucleotides are TGTGCCAGCAGCTTCGGGACAGGCTTCTATGGCTACACCTTC. This gives the protein CASSFGTGFYGYTF. Drawing the rest from reference TRBV5-6 and TRBJ1-2, the complete variable domain is DAGVTQSPTHLIKTRGQQVTLRCSPKSGHDTVSWYQQALGQGPQFIFQYYEEEERQRGNFPDRFSGHQFPNYSSELNVNALLLGDSALYLCASSFGTGFYGYTFGSGTRLTVV.

This chain links TRBV5-1 with TRBJ1-5; D may be TRBD1 (6 bases). Trimming took off 0 bases at V and 2 bases at J, with 9 bases between the two ends. The germline V gene encodes CDR1 SGHRS and CDR2 YFSETQ. CDR3 length: 15 residues. The CDR3 coding sequence is TGCGCCAGCAGCTTGGAAGGGGGAGGCAATCAGCCCCAGCATTTT. It specifies CASSLEGGGNQPQHF. Full variable domain (rest looked up from reference TRBV5-1 and TRBJ1-5): KAGVTQTPRYLIKTRGQQVTLSCSPISGHRSVSWYQQTPGQGLQFLFEYFSETQRNKGNFPGRFSGRQFSNSRSEMNVSTLELGDSALYLCASSLEGGGNQPQHFGDGTRLSIL.

The V call is TRBV9, the J call TRBJ1-2; 8 positions agree with TRBD1. V was pared by 4 bases and J by 8 bases, with 10 bases of the junction left unmatched. The germline gives CDR1 SGDLS, CDR2 YYNGEE. The CDR3 sequence is 14 residues long. CDR3 in DNA: TGTGCCAGCAGCCCATCCCAGGGGGCTGGGGGCTACACCTTC. Its protein product is CASSPSQGAGGYTF.

This chain connects TRBV2 to TRBJ2-7, with a weak D call TRBD2 (5 bases). The length of the CDR3 is 18 residues. V lost 0 bases, J lost 1 base, and 19 bases lay in between. CDR1 and CDR2 from the germline V gene are SNHLY and FYNNEI. CDR3 loop: CASSEAGLQTTSSYEQYF. In nucleotides, the CDR3 is TGTGCCAGCAGTGAAGCGGGCTTACAGACTACTTCTTCCTACGAGCAGTACTTC.

This clone has just a few counts. J is TRBJ2-7 and V is TRBV19; 7 positions agree with TRBD1. CDR1 and CDR2 (germline): LNHDA, SQIVND (reference sequence). V lost 6 bases to trimming and J lost 3 bases; unmatched junction nucleotides: 8. CDR3 length: 14 residues. In DNA, the CDR3 is TGTGCCAGTAGGGCCACAGGGGAGATCTACGAGCAGTACTTC. Protein sequence: CASRATGEIYEQYF.

This sequence joins TRBV5-1 and TRBJ1-6; D possibly corresponds to TRBD1 (5 bases). CDR3 length: 15 residues. V lost 6 bases and J 6 bases, leaving 16 bases between the germline ends. Looked up from germline, CDR1 is SGHRS and CDR2 is YFSETQ. As DNA, the CDR3 is TGCGCCAGCACCAAAACCGGGACTCCTAATTCACCCCTCCACTTT. Translation: CASTKTGTPNSPLHF.

The J gene is TRBJ1-2, the V gene TRBV25-1, with D uncertain. Germline CDR1 MGHDK, CDR2 SYGVNS. The germline V and J ends were trimmed by 6 bases and 6 bases, with 26 bases remaining between them. The CDR3 is made up of 17 amino acids. The CDR3, as DNA: TGTGCCAGCAGCGGTACCAAAAAAACCGCTGGGAGGGATGGCTACACCTTC. This translates into CASSGTKKTAGRDGYTF.

The V gene is TRBV7-2, the J gene TRBJ1-2; D is undetermined. Per germline, CDR1 SGHTA and CDR2 FQGNSA. The CDR3 is 13 residues long. V was shortened by 0 bases and J by 6 bases, with 8 bases between the two germline ends. The CDR3 DNA sequence: TGTGCCAGCAGCTTAGCGGGCTCGGATGGCTACACCTTC. It specifies CASSLAGSDGYTF.

This clone was seen only once. The chain employs TRBV19 and TRBJ2-2, with D possibly matching TRBD2 (5 bases). V lost 8 bases and J lost 4, with 20 bases in between. The CDR3 spans 16 residues. Germline loops: CDR1 LNHDA, CDR2 SQIVND (reference sequence). The DNA for the CDR3 is TGTGCCAGTGCGGCACACACGAGGGTGGGCACCGGGGAGCTGTTTTTT. This translates into CASAAHTRVGTGELFF.

The chain uses TRBV19 and TRBJ1-2; no reliable D call. The CDR3 has 16 amino acids. Germline assignment: CDR1 LNHDA and CDR2 SQIVND (reference sequence). The germline V and J ends were trimmed by 3 bases and 4 bases, with 18 bases remaining between them. The CDR3 bases are TGTGCCAGTAGTATCCCCGGCGGGAGCCTTGGCTATGGCTACACCTTC. It specifies CASSIPGGSLGYGYTF.

V is TRBV30 and J is TRBJ1-3; TRBD1 aligns across 11 bases. Germline V gene lookup returns CDR1 GTSNPN and CDR2 SVGIG (reference sequence). V dropped 5 bases and J dropped 7; count of bases not matched to a gene: 1. CDR3 length equals 12 residues. The DNA for the CDR3 is TGTGCCTGGGGGACAGGGGGTAACACCATATATTTT. Protein product: CAWGTGGNTIYF.

The chain combines TRBV6-6 with TRBJ1-2, with TRBD1 as a possible D gene (5 bases). Germline CDR1 MNHNY, CDR2 SVGAGI (reference sequence). This CDR3 comprises 12 residues. V was shortened by 6 bases and J by 1 base, with 6 bases between the two germline ends. CDR3 in amino acids: CASRGHNYGYTF. The CDR3 DNA follows: TGTGCCAGCAGGGGGCATAACTATGGCTACACCTTC.

V usage is TRBV6-1 and J usage is TRBJ2-7; 9 nucleotides align to TRBD1. The trim removed 4 bases at V and 0 bases at J, leaving 10 bases unmatched. There are 17 residues in the CDR3. Germline CDR1 reads MNHNS; CDR2 reads SASEGT. The CDR3 reads CASSGNRGQLSSYEQYF. The CDR3 nucleotides are TGTGCCAGCAGTGGGAACAGGGGGCAATTAAGCTCCTACGAGCAGTACTTC.